The 7 T cell receptor beta chains in this list originate from one sample, sequenced in a study of shared clonotypes between healthy human individuals. The assay was immunoSEQ multiplex PCR, and TCRdb's table has in-frame clones only and misses some. Among hundreds of thousands of clones listed, just over 75% were seen once. The sample comprised PBMCs. The receptors originated from a woman aged 40 to 49 in good health. Some clones in this sample may be carry-over from other donors' samples.

The chain recombines TRBV28 with TRBJ2-3; D gene ambiguous. The CDR3 has 14 amino acids. Deletions cut 5 bases from V and 2 bases from J, with 11 bases between. Germline CDR1 reads MDHEN; CDR2 reads SYDVKM. The CDR3 DNA reads TGTGCCAGCAGTCCGAGGATCAACACAGATACGCAGTATTTT. Its protein is CASSPRINTDTQYF.

The table lists this clone with many counts. The V call is TRBV6-1, the J call TRBJ1-1; no clear D. The length of the CDR3 is 12 residues. The V and J ends lost 3 bases and 7 bases respectively, with 9 bases between them. Germline V gene data show CDR1 as MNHNS and CDR2 as SASEGT. As DNA, the CDR3 is TGTGCCAGCAGTGAGCGATATCGTGAAGCTTTCTTT. It codes for CASSERYREAFF.

This chain links TRBV5-6 with TRBJ2-3; D is uncertain. The CDR3 totals 15 residues. V was cut by 0 bases and J by 8 bases, with 16 bases left in between. The germline V gene encodes CDR1 SGHDT and CDR2 YYEEEE. CDR3 in DNA: TGTGCCAGCAGCTTGGCCCTCCTCAAGGGAAGTACGCAGTATTTT. Its protein is CASSLALLKGSTQYF.

V usage is TRBV6-1 and J usage is TRBJ2-3; D may correspond to TRBD1 or TRBD2 (5 bases each). The V and J ends lost 2 bases and 4 bases respectively, with 16 bases between them. Germline CDR1 MNHNS, CDR2 SASEGT. The CDR3 totals 16 residues. The CDR3 loop is CASSESGGWSADTQYF. Written as DNA, the CDR3 is TGTGCCAGCAGTGAAAGTGGGGGTTGGTCCGCAGATACGCAGTATTTT.

The rearrangement links TRBV5-1 to TRBJ2-1; the match to TRBD2 covers 12 bases. The CDR3 is made up of 16 amino acids. Germline V gene sequence: CDR1 SGHRS, CDR2 YFSETQ. J gave up 2 bases and V 0 bases, and 0 bases lay outside the gene matches. The CDR3 is CASSLGLAGAYNEQFF. The CDR3 DNA reads as TGCGCCAGCAGCTTGGGACTAGCGGGAGCCTACAATGAGCAGTTCTTC.

The V gene is TRBV4-2, the J gene TRBJ2-5, with D possibly matching TRBD2 (6 bases). CDR3 length: 17 amino acids. CDR1 and CDR2 from the germline V gene are LGHNA and YNFKEQ. V was clipped by 0 bases and J by 7 bases, with 21 bases between them. The CDR3 region is CASSQDQRLGARGTQYF. The CDR3 DNA reads TGTGCCAGCAGCCAAGATCAAAGACTAGGGGCACGCGGGACCCAGTACTTC.

In DNA, the CDR3 is TGTGCCAGCAGCACACGACTAGCGGGACCTCGGGACCTCGGCTACAATGAGCAGTTCTTC. Its protein product is CASSTRLAGPRDLGYNEQFF. The chain is built from TRBV28 and TRBJ2-1, with 11 bases that match TRBD2. CDR3 length: 20 amino acids. J gave up 3 bases and V 6 bases, and 19 bases lay outside the gene matches. Germline-derived CDR1 and CDR2 are MDHEN and SYDVKM.